These T cell receptor beta chains were read from a single sample in a study of shared clonotypes between healthy human individuals. Here immunoSEQ multiplex PCR was the method, and the copy in TCRdb shows in-frame clones only, minus some. The sample records more than 2 million clones, about 94% being singletons. Sequenced sample: naive CD8+ T cells from PBMCs. These receptors were obtained from a man between 18 and 29 years old in good health. Some clones in this sample may be carry-over from other donors' samples. CDR3s include the opening cysteine and the closing phenylalanine or tryptophan. A D gene is named only where the DNA matches it firmly. The size of a clone is reported for some rows only, either as once, few or many, or as a class for expanded clones.

J gene | clone size | V gene | D gene | CDR3 DNA | CDR3 protein
TRBJ2-1 | . | TRBV7-8 | TRBD2 | TGTGCCAGCAGCATGGGACTAGCGGGAGGTTACCCTTCCTACAATGAGCAGTTCTTC | CASSMGLAGGYPSYNEQFF
TRBJ1-5 | . | TRBV27 | . | TGTGCCAGCAGACTAACCGCAGGGAATCAGCCCCAGCATTTT | CASRLTAGNQPQHF
TRBJ2-7 | . | TRBV27 | . | TGTGCCAGCAGTTTAGGGATGTCCTACGAGCAGTACTTC | CASSLGMSYEQYF
TRBJ2-7 | . | TRBV5-4 | TRBD1 | TGTGCCAGCAGCCCCTGGGACAGGGGGATGTACGAGCAGTACTTC | CASSPWDRGMYEQYF
TRBJ1-3 | . | TRBV27 | . | TGTGCCAGCAGTTTGCGGGCCGGAAACACCATATATTTT | CASSLRAGNTIYF
TRBJ2-1 | . | TRBV13 | TRBD1 | TGTGCCAGCAGCTCAGACCTGGGACAGGGCTACAATGAGCAGTTCTTC | CASSSDLGQGYNEQFF
TRBJ2-6 | . | TRBV28 | TRBD1 | TGTGCCAGCAGTTTTTGGGGAGGGACAGGGTTGGCCAACGTCCTGACTTTC | CASSFWGGTGLANVLTF
TRBJ1-1 | . | TRBV5-6 | . | TGTGCCAGCAGCGTGCAGACAAGGATGAACACTGAAGCTTTCTTT | CASSVQTRMNTEAFF
TRBJ2-1 | . | TRBV5-4 | TRBD1 | TGTGCCAGCAGCGCCGGGACAGTCTCCTACAATGAGCAGTTCTTC | CASSAGTVSYNEQFF
TRBJ1-2 | . | TRBV9 | . | TGTGCCAGCAGCGTAGTAGCGGAAGCCTCCTATGGCTACACCTTC | CASSVVAEASYGYTF
TRBJ1-2 | . | TRBV9 | . | TGTGCCAGCAGCGAAGGGGATTTTCGGGGCGGCTACACCTTC | CASSEGDFRGGYTF
TRBJ2-1 | . | TRBV28 | . | TGTGCCAGCAGTCCCTCACTCGTTCCCAGACCTAACAATGAGCAGTTCTTC | CASSPSLVPRPNNEQFF
TRBJ2-7 | . | TRBV10-1 | . | TGCGCCAGCAGGCCGACAAGGGAATACGAGCAGTACTTC | CASRPTREYEQYF
TRBJ2-7 | . | TRBV6-4 | TRBD2 | TGTGCCAGCAGTCCGACTAGCGGGAGGGCCTCTTGGACCTACGAGCAGTACTTC | CASSPTSGRASWTYEQYF
TRBJ1-1 | . | TRBV7-9 | . | TGTGCCAGCAGCCACAGAGACCTTTCACTTATGAACACTGAAGCTTTCTTT | CASSHRDLSLMNTEAFF
TRBJ2-2 | . | TRBV7-8 | TRBD1 | TGTGCCAGCAGCGCCGGGACAGGGTTCGGGGAGCTGTTTTTT | CASSAGTGFGELFF
TRBJ1-2 | . | TRBV6-5 | TRBD1 | TGTGCCAGCAGTTCCGGGACAGGGAACTATGGCTACACCTTC | CASSSGTGNYGYTF
TRBJ2-7 | . | TRBV10-1 | . | TGCGCCAGCAGTGAGTTAACTGTCGGCCCGAAAGGGGAGCAGTACTTC | CASSELTVGPKGEQYF
TRBJ1-1 | . | TRBV10-3 | . | TGTGCCATCAGGTGGCACACTGAAGCTTTCTTT | CAIRWHTEAFF
TRBJ2-7 | . | TRBV7-3 | . | TGTGCCAGCAGCCCCAAGGGGCCGGGCTACGAGCAGTACTTC | CASSPKGPGYEQYF
TRBJ2-7 | once | TRBV27 | . | TGTGCCAGCAGTTTATCGGTGGCGGGCACGCTCGAGCAGTACTTC | CASSLSVAGTLEQYF
TRBJ2-2 | . | TRBV7-9 | TRBD2 | TGTGCCAGCAGCGGACTAGCGGGGCTATCTAGGGTGAACACCGGGGAGCTGTTTTTT | CASSGLAGLSRVNTGELFF
TRBJ2-2 | . | TRBV7-9 | . | TGTGCCAGCCAACTTGCGAACACCGGGGAGCTGTTTTTT | CASQLANTGELFF
TRBJ2-5 | . | TRBV13 | TRBD2 | TGTGCCAGCAGCCCCGCGGGGGAAGAGACCCAGTACTTC | CASSPAGEETQYF
TRBJ2-5 | . | TRBV7-9 | . | TGTGCCAGCAGCTTAGATCGGTCGGTCGAGACCCAGTACTTC | CASSLDRSVETQYF
TRBJ2-4 | . | TRBV27 | . | TGTGCCAGCAGTTGGCAGAGGGACGGGAAAAACATTCAGTACTTC | CASSWQRDGKNIQYF
TRBJ1-1 | . | TRBV7-9 | TRBD1 | TGTGCCAGCATTTACAGGGGACACGGTAGGAACACTGAAGCTTTCTTT | CASIYRGHGRNTEAFF
TRBJ1-2 | . | TRBV18 | TRBD1 | TGTGCCAGCTCACTATCCTCCGGGACAGGGGCGGATGGCTACACCTTC | CASSLSSGTGADGYTF
TRBJ1-1 | . | TRBV11-2 | . | TGTGCCAGCAGTTTCCAATGGGGGGGCACTGGAGAAGCTTTCTTT | CASSFQWGGTGEAFF
TRBJ2-1 | . | TRBV29-1 | . | TGCAGCGTTGAAGGGCTAGCAGGGCCCTACAATGAGCAGTTCTTC | CSVEGLAGPYNEQFF
TRBJ2-1 | . | TRBV28 | TRBD1 | TGTGCCAGCAGTTCCGGGACAGGGAGCTACAATGAGCAGTTCTTC | CASSSGTGSYNEQFF
TRBJ2-1 | . | TRBV5-1 | . | TGCGCCAGCAGCCCGGGTCGCGCTGCCTACAATGAGCAGTTCTTC | CASSPGRAAYNEQFF
TRBJ1-5 | . | TRBV6-6 | . | TGTGCCAGCAGTGGGGGAGGGACCCAGCATTTT | CASSGGGTQHF
TRBJ1-1 | . | TRBV30 | . | TGTGCCTGGAGAAGGGGGAACACTGAAGCTTTCTTT | CAWRRGNTEAFF
TRBJ2-7 | . | TRBV29-1 | . | TGCAGCGTTGGACTGAACTACGAGCAGTACTTC | CSVGLNYEQYF
TRBJ1-4 | . | TRBV27 | . | TGTGCCAGCAGTTCATGGGGCTTCGTGGGGGAAAAACTGTTTTTT | CASSSWGFVGEKLFF
TRBJ2-7 | . | TRBV27 | TRBD1 | TGTGCCAGCAGTTTATCGAGAGGGACAGGGTCCTACGAGCAGTACTTC | CASSLSRGTGSYEQYF
TRBJ2-7 | . | TRBV11-2 | . | TGTGCCAGCAGCTCCTCTCGACAGACCTACGAGCAGTACTTC | CASSSSRQTYEQYF
TRBJ2-6 | . | TRBV19 | . | TGTGCCAGTATAGGAAGGGTTGGGGCCAACGTCCTGACTTTC | CASIGRVGANVLTF
TRBJ1-2 | once | TRBV30 | . | TGTGCCTGGTTGGACACGAACTATGGCTACACCTTC | CAWLDTNYGYTF
TRBJ2-4 | . | TRBV7-9 | . | TGTGCCAGCAGCTTAATAGCGGAAGATTTCCTAGCCAAAAACATTCAGTACTTC | CASSLIAEDFLAKNIQYF
TRBJ1-3 | . | TRBV28 | . | TGTGCCAGCAGCCTACCCCGCAACTCTGGAAACACCATATATTTT | CASSLPRNSGNTIYF
TRBJ2-7 | . | TRBV14 | TRBD1 | TGTGCCAGCAGCCGGACAGGGCCGATGTGGGAGCAGTACTTC | CASSRTGPMWEQYF
TRBJ2-3 | . | TRBV14 | . | TGTGCCAGCAGCCAAGATCTAGGGGATACGCAGTATTTT | CASSQDLGDTQYF
TRBJ2-7 | . | TRBV27 | . | TGTGCCAGCAGTTCCCTGGGACTCGCCTACGAGCAGTACTTC | CASSSLGLAYEQYF
TRBJ1-2 | . | TRBV4-1 | TRBD1 | TGCGCCAGCAGCCTGGGGACAGGGGCGAATGGCTACACCTTC | CASSLGTGANGYTF
TRBJ1-1 | few | TRBV5-6 | . | TGTGCCAGCAGCTTGGCTCTTGGTGGCGGCCACACTGAAGCTTTCTTT | CASSLALGGGHTEAFF
TRBJ1-5 | . | TRBV20-1 | . | TGCAGTGCTAATGGGGGTGGAAGTGTGCATTTT | CSANGGGSVHF
TRBJ1-1 | . | TRBV29-1 | . | TGCAGCGTTGAAGAAAGATTTGGATGGACTGAAGCTTTCTTT | CSVEERFGWTEAFF
TRBJ2-7 | . | TRBV7-9 | TRBD1 | TGTGCCAGCAGCTTGTCGGGACAGGGATACGAGCAGTACTTC | CASSLSGQGYEQYF
TRBJ2-3 | . | TRBV13 | TRBD1 | TGTGCCAGCAGCCCTAAGACCGGACGGGACAGGGAGACAGATACGCAGTATTTT | CASSPKTGRDRETDTQYF
TRBJ2-7 | . | TRBV7-9 | TRBD2 | TGTGCCAGCAGCCCCCGCCAGAGCGGGAGAGCATGGGGGAGCTACGAGCAGTACTTC | CASSPRQSGRAWGSYEQYF
TRBJ2-7 | . | TRBV2 | . | TGTGCCAGTTTGAAGTCCCCCTACGAGCAGTACTTC | CASLKSPYEQYF
TRBJ1-1 | . | TRBV28 | TRBD1 | TGTGCCAACAGTTCTCCGACAGGGGTCGGAACTGAAGCTTTCTTT | CANSSPTGVGTEAFF
TRBJ2-1 | . | TRBV14 | TRBD2 | TGTGCCAGCAGCCACGCCTTGGGTAGCGGGAGGGCCCCCGGGGACAATGAGCAGTTCTTC | CASSHALGSGRAPGDNEQFF
TRBJ1-2 | . | TRBV9 | TRBD1 | TGTGCCAGCAGCGTCCACACAGGGGGCAGCTATGGCTACACCTTC | CASSVHTGGSYGYTF